This T cell receptor beta chain was observed in a study of CD8 T cells in Susac syndrome. Sequencing of TCR beta was undertaken in CD8+ and CD4+ T cells derived from blood. The multiple sclerosis controls comprised treatment-naive patients whose relapsing-remitting disease was stable or active. RNA amounts of 0.5 to 1 ug underwent reverse transcription with random hexamers. Each CDR3 protein gets one entry after TCRdb re-called the immunoSEQ multiplex PCR reads with MiXCR. In the table there are roughly 130,000 distinct CDR3 sequences, approximately 94% of which are singletons. Sequencing was done on a sample of CD4+ T cells from PBMCs. This TCR came from a human donor with multiple sclerosis.

CDR3 DNA: TGTGCCATCAGTGAAAAGAATGAGCAGTTCTTC. This codes for CAISEKNEQFF. The V gene is TRBV10-3, the J gene TRBJ2-1; D unclear. The CDR3 has 11 amino acids. Germline V CDR1 and CDR2: ENHRY, SYGVKD. Trimming left V 3 bases short and J 7 bases short, with 4 bases between.